This TCR beta chain was sequenced in a study of human T cells and chemical hapten exposure. Specified time point: patch test 3, about 24 weeks after DPC sensitization. Documented treatment: therapeutic diphenylcyclopropenone sensitization with weekly scalp DPC. This clonotype has only a few counts. Using its own MiXCR run on the RACE reads, TCRdb lists one record per CDR3 protein. The profile shows some 64,000 distinct CDR3 sequences, approximately 11% of them singletons. V gave up 5 bases and J gave up 7 bases, with 18 bases separating them. CDR1 is DFQATT and CDR2 is SNEGSKA in the germline V gene (reference sequence). The CDR3 is 13 residues long.

V gene TRBV20-1 combines with J gene TRBJ2-7, with D perhaps matching TRBD1 (6 bases). This clonotype was sampled from a woman aged 30 to 39 with alopecia areata. Some clones in this sample may be carry-over from other donors' samples. This sample comprised whole blood, obtained in connection with sensitization to the hapten diphenylcyclopropenone (DPC). The CDR3 protein is CSAGRQGPGEQYF. CDR3 nucleotides: TGCAGTGCTGGAAGGCAGGGGCCTGGAGAGCAGTACTTC.